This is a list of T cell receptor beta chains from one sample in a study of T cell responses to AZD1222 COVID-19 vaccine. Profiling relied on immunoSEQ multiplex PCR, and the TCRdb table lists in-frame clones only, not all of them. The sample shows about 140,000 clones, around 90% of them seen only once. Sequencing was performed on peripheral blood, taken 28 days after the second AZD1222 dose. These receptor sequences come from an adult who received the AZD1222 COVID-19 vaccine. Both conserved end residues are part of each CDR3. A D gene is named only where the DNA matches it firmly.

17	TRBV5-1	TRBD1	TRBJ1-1	CASSLGWRQGGNTEAFF
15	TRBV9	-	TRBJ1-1	CASSVDQGGDTEAFF
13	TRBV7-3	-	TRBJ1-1	CASSLGQNTEAFF
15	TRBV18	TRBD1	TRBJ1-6	CASSLQGINNSPLHF
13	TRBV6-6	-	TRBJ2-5	CASSYSSLAYHYF
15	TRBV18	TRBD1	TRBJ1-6	CASSPITGVNSPLHF
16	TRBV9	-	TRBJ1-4	CASSVRGSATNEKLFF
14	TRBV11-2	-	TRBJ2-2	CASSLSGFAGELFF
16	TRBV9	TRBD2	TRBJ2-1	CASSVGGTSGYNEQFF
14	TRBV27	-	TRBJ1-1	CASSRGVVSTEAFF
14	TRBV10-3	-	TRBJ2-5	CAISGGGQEETQYF
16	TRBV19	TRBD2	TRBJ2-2	CASSTGLAYLVRELFF
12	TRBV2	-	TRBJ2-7	CASSSPPREQYF
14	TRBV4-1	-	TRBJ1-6	CASSPGPVNSPLHF
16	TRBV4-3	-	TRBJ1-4	CASSQDHTNRGEKLFF
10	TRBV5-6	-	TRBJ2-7	CASSLGITDF
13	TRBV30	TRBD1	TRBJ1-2	CASNEGGFDGYTF
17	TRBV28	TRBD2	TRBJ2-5	CASSPLRTSRTGETQYF
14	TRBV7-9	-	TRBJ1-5	CASSLGAATQPQHF
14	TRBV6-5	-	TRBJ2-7	CASSYGTGVYEQYF
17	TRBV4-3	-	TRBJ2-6	CASSHKSTVAGANVLTF
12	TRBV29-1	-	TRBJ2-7	CSVETIGGEQYF